Listed here are 30 T cell receptor beta chains from one sample, sequenced in a study of cytomegalovirus exposure and HLA in healthy donors. PCR involved 60 Vbeta and 13 Jbeta primers. TCRdb keeps only in-frame clones here, not all; method: immunoSEQ multiplex PCR. The data show roughly 140,000 clones, 65% to 90% seen once. Sequencing input: PBMCs. The source of these receptors is a woman in her forties or fifties in good health and CMV-seropositive.

The rearrangement joins TRBV4-1 to TRBJ2-7, with D perhaps TRBD2 (6 bases). V was pared by 0 bases and J by 7 bases, with 16 bases between. Germline values: CDR1 MGHRA, CDR2 YSYEKL. The CDR3 is made up of 15 amino acids. CDR3 sequence reads: CASSQEIARGWEQYF. The CDR3 nucleotides read TGCGCCAGCAGCCAAGAAATTGCCCGGGGGTGGGAGCAGTACTTC.

The J gene is TRBJ2-1, the V gene TRBV5-5; 13 positions match TRBD2. The CDR3 loop spans 17 amino acids. The germline CDR1 and CDR2 sequences are SGHKS and YYEKEE (reference sequence). The V and J ends lost 3 bases and 4 bases, in that order; junction bases with no gene match: 7. DNA for the CDR3: TGTGCCAGCAGCTCCAGACTAGCGGGGGGCATATACAATGAGCAGTTCTTC. Translation: CASSSRLAGGIYNEQFF.

The chain uses TRBV30 and TRBJ1-2; 7 positions agree with TRBD1. The CDR3 is 16 amino acids. J gave up 5 bases and V 0 bases, and 12 bases lay outside the gene matches. Germline CDR1 GTSNPN, CDR2 SVGIG (reference sequence). Here the CDR3 DNA reads TGTGCCTGGAGTGTTCAAGGCCAGGGGGGCCTTTATGGCTACACCTTC. Protein product: CAWSVQGQGGLYGYTF. Full variable domain (missing parts from reference TRBV30 and TRBJ1-2): SQTIHQWPATLVQPVGSPLSLECTVEGTSNPNLYWYRQAAGRGLQLLFYSVGIGQISSEVPQNLSASRPQDRQFILSSKKLLLSDSGFYLCAWSVQGQGGLYGYTFGSGTRLTVV.

V and J are TRBV4-2 and TRBJ2-7; D possibly corresponds to TRBD2 (6 bases). The CDR3 covers 16 residues. Trimming took 3 bases from V and 1 from J, leaving 16 bases between them. The germline V gene encodes CDR1 LGHNA and CDR2 YNFKEQ. DNA for the CDR3: TGTGCCAGCAGCCAGAATCGGGGCGGGACTTCCTACGAGCAGTACTTC. Protein sequence: CASSQNRGGTSYEQYF.

The count of this clone is one. J is TRBJ2-3 and V is TRBV4-1; TRBD1 agrees at 11 bases. The V gene end was trimmed by 3 bases and the J gene end by 3 bases; junction bases not matched to a gene: 5. The length of the CDR3 is 16 residues. Germline values: CDR1 MGHRA, CDR2 YSYEKL. The CDR3 region is CASSHGQGATTDTQYF. The CDR3 region has the DNA TGCGCCAGCAGCCATGGACAGGGGGCGACGACAGATACGCAGTATTTT.

The chain links TRBV5-6 to TRBJ2-1; 8 nucleotides line up with TRBD2. Germline lookup yields CDR1 SGHDT and CDR2 YYEEEE. V was pared by 3 bases and J by 5 bases, with 7 bases of the junction left unmatched. The CDR3 spans 15 residues. Here the CDR3 DNA reads TGTGCCAGCAGCTGGGGACTAGTGGACCACAATGAGCAGTTCTTC. This gives the protein CASSWGLVDHNEQFF.

This clone is a singleton in its sample. The chain couples TRBV30 to TRBJ1-1; a weak D match, TRBD1 (5 bases). Per germline, CDR1 GTSNPN and CDR2 SVGIG (reference sequence). This CDR3 spans 13 amino acids. V lost 8 bases to trimming and J lost 4 bases, with 17 bases between them. The CDR3 protein is CARGYGGSTEAFF. The CDR3 nucleotides are TGTGCCCGGGGCTATGGGGGGAGCACTGAAGCTTTCTTT.

The rearrangement uses TRBV7-8 and TRBJ1-3; possible D gene TRBD1, 5 bases. V was clipped by 5 bases and J by 1 base, with 21 bases between them. Germline V gene lookup returns CDR1 SGHVS and CDR2 FQNEAQ. The CDR3 has 18 amino acids. The CDR3 spells CASSTSPWDRISGNTIYF. DNA of the CDR3: TGTGCCAGCAGCACTAGCCCCTGGGACCGAATATCTGGAAACACCATATATTTT.

The count of this clone is one. The chain combines TRBV6-1 with TRBJ2-7; 8 nucleotides line up with TRBD1. Trimming cost V 3 bases and J 2 bases; bases outside gene matches: 3. Germline V lookup: CDR1 MNHNS, CDR2 SASEGT. CDR3 length: 14 amino acids. The CDR3 is CASSDSTGAYEQYF. In DNA form, the CDR3 reads TGTGCCAGCAGTGACTCGACAGGGGCCTACGAGCAGTACTTC.

The chain has TRBV9 and TRBJ2-3, with 9 nucleotides matching TRBD2. J gave up 1 base and V 3 bases, and 6 bases lay outside the gene matches. Germline V gene sequence: CDR1 SGDLS, CDR2 YYNGEE. This CDR3 contains 16 residues. The CDR3 region is CASSAHPSGGTDTQYF. For the CDR3, the DNA is TGTGCCAGCAGCGCCCACCCTAGCGGGGGCACAGATACGCAGTATTTT.

The genes are TRBV6-5 and TRBJ1-1, with a possible D match to TRBD1 (5 bases). Trimming cost V 7 bases and J 6 bases, with 12 bases left between them. The CDR3 runs to 12 residues. Germline assignment: CDR1 MNHEY and CDR2 SVGAGI. CDR3 sequence: CASTGGGAEAFF. CDR3 nucleotide sequence: TGTGCCAGCACGGGGGGAGGGGCTGAAGCTTTCTTT.

The gene calls are TRBV7-9 and TRBJ2-1, with 7 bases fitting TRBD1. The J segment lost 0 bases and the V segment lost 4 bases, leaving 12 bases of the junction unmatched. In germline, CDR1 is SEHNR, CDR2 FQNEAQ (reference sequence). The CDR3 runs to 18 residues. The CDR3 sequence: CASSSTGSVSYSYNEQFF. The CDR3 DNA reads TGTGCCAGCAGCTCGACAGGGAGCGTTTCGTACTCCTACAATGAGCAGTTCTTC.

V is TRBV30 and J is TRBJ1-1; D gene ambiguous. The CDR3 is made up of 13 amino acids. V was clipped by 2 bases and J by 1 base, with 8 bases between them. CDR1 is GTSNPN, CDR2 SVGIG, per germline (reference sequence). The CDR3 DNA reads as TGTGCCTGGAGTCCCAGAGGGAACACTGAAGCTTTCTTT. Its protein is CAWSPRGNTEAFF.

This sequence joins TRBV6-5 and TRBJ1-2; D is possibly TRBD1 (5 bases). Germline lookup yields CDR1 MNHEY and CDR2 SVGAGI. The CDR3 covers 13 residues. Deletions cut 6 bases from V and 5 bases from J, with 13 bases between. The CDR3 protein is CASRRPGGYGYTF. The CDR3 DNA sequence: TGTGCCAGCAGGAGGCCGGGGGGGTATGGCTACACCTTC.

V and J are TRBV28 and TRBJ1-4, with D possibly TRBD1 on 6 matching bases. Per the germline V gene, CDR1 is MDHEN and CDR2 is SYDVKM. The CDR3 runs 15 residues. V was pared by 2 bases and J by 2 bases, with 9 bases between. In nucleotides, the CDR3 is TGTGCCAGCAGTTTAGGGGGCCTCACTAATGAAAAACTGTTTTTT. It codes for CASSLGGLTNEKLFF.

The genes are TRBV6-1 and TRBJ1-4, with a weak D call TRBD1 (5 bases). Germline V gene data show CDR1 as MNHNS and CDR2 as SASEGT. Trimming pared 4 bases from V and 3 bases from J, leaving 9 bases between. The CDR3 extends over 14 amino acids. The CDR3 nucleotides read TGTGCCAGCAGTGCAGGGCCGGCTAATGAAAAACTGTTTTTT. Translating gives CASSAGPANEKLFF.

The DNA for the CDR3 is TGTGCCAGCACTTTAACAGGGGGTGAGCAGTTCTTC. It encodes CASTLTGGEQFF. The chain joins TRBV6-6 to TRBJ2-1; 8 bases are shared with TRBD1. Per germline, CDR1 MNHNY and CDR2 SVGAGI (reference sequence). V was clipped by 7 bases and J by 9 bases; unmatched bases: 5. CDR3 length equals 12 residues.

The chain combines TRBV7-2 with TRBJ2-3; D is uncertain. The CDR3 contains 12 residues. Germline V gene data show CDR1 as SGHTA and CDR2 as FQGNSA. V gave up 4 bases and J gave up 2 bases, with 4 bases separating them. The CDR3 loop is CASSSNTDTQYF. DNA of the CDR3: TGTGCCAGCAGCTCAAACACAGATACGCAGTATTTT.

Written as DNA, the CDR3 is TGTGCCAGCAGTGAAACTTACGAGCAGTACTTC. This gives the protein CASSETYEQYF. This chain links TRBV6-1 with TRBJ2-7; D is uncertain. Germline values: CDR1 MNHNS, CDR2 SASEGT. The CDR3 length is 11 residues. Between the trimmed V and J ends, which lost 2 bases and 4 bases, there was a span of 3 bases.

The rearrangement joins TRBV6-1 to TRBJ1-3; a weak D match, TRBD1 (5 bases). V shed 0 bases and J shed 4 bases, with 13 bases lying between them. CDR1 is MNHNS and CDR2 is SASEGT in the germline V gene. This CDR3 region has 16 residues. The CDR3 bases are TGTGCCAGCAGTGAAGCGCGAACAGGCAAAGGAAACACCATATATTTT. Its protein is CASSEARTGKGNTIYF.

The chain employs TRBV11-1 and TRBJ1-6; TRBD1 aligns across 9 bases. After removal of 6 bases from V and 7 bases from J, the junction contained 10 bases not matched to a gene. The CDR3 has 16 residues. Germline lookup yields CDR1 SGHAT and CDR2 FQDESV (reference sequence). The DNA of the CDR3 is TGTGCCAGCAGATCTCAGGACAGGGGACAAAATTCACCCCTCCACTTT. Translated: CASRSQDRGQNSPLHF.

The V call is TRBV7-9, the J call TRBJ2-3, with D possibly TRBD1 on 6 matching bases. V lost 3 bases and J 4 bases, leaving 14 bases between the germline ends. Germline CDR1 SEHNR, CDR2 FQNEAQ (reference sequence). CDR3 length: 15 residues. CDR3 sequence: CASSLGQGSPDTQYF. CDR3 nucleotide sequence: TGTGCCAGCAGCTTGGGCCAGGGGTCCCCAGATACGCAGTATTTT.

The chain has TRBV27 and TRBJ1-2; weak D call: TRBD1 (5 bases). CDR1 and CDR2 (germline): MNHEY, SMNVEV (reference sequence). Trimming cost V 6 bases and J 7 bases, with 15 bases left between them. The CDR3 consists of 13 residues. Here the CDR3 reads CASRERQGGGYTF. The DNA of the CDR3 is TGTGCCAGCAGGGAACGGCAGGGTGGTGGCTACACCTTC.

The chain carries TRBV25-1 and TRBJ2-7; 7 bases are shared with TRBD1. The CDR3 extends over 15 amino acids. Per germline, CDR1 MGHDK and CDR2 SYGVNS. J lost 5 bases, V lost 0 bases, and 7 bases had no gene match. The CDR3 nucleotides read TGTGCCAGCAGTGAATACAGGACAGGAGGCGACGAGCAGTACTTC. This sequence encodes CASSEYRTGGDEQYF.

The chain carries TRBV7-8 and TRBJ2-7; the D gene is possibly TRBD2 (5 bases). Trimming cost V 0 bases and J 3 bases, with 12 bases left between them. The germline V gene encodes CDR1 SGHVS and CDR2 FQNEAQ. The CDR3 totals 15 residues. In DNA, the CDR3 is TGTGCCAGCAGCTTAGCTCGGACTCCCCTCTACGAGCAGTACTTC. Its translation: CASSLARTPLYEQYF.

The chain joins TRBV10-3 to TRBJ2-1, with D possibly matching TRBD2 (6 bases). The CDR3 contains 12 residues. CDR1 ENHRY and CDR2 SYGVKD come from the germline V gene. V was cut by 11 bases and J by 7 bases, with 15 bases left in between. In nucleotides, the CDR3 is TGTGCCGTCCGGGACTCATCAAATGAGCAGTTCTTC. Its translation: CAVRDSSNEQFF.

The V and J genes are TRBV29-1 and TRBJ1-2; 7 positions agree with TRBD1. V gave up 4 bases and J gave up 6 bases; unmatched junction bases: 11. The CDR3 consists of 14 residues. CDR1 and CDR2 (germline): SQVTM, ANQGSEA. The DNA of the CDR3 is TGCAGCGTTGGAGGCAGGGGGGTTTTCGATGGCTACACCTTC. It encodes CSVGGRGVFDGYTF.

The genes are TRBV4-3 and TRBJ1-2; D gene unclear. The V gene's germline CDR1 is LGHNA and CDR2 YSLEER. This CDR3 has 13 amino acids. V was cut by 1 base and J by 1 base, with 4 bases left in between. The CDR3 coding sequence is TGCGCCAGCAGCCAAGCGGGTAACTATGGCTACACCTTC. It encodes CASSQAGNYGYTF.

J is TRBJ1-1 and V is TRBV7-9; D gene ambiguous. The CDR3 length is 12 residues. Germline-derived CDR1 and CDR2 are SEHNR and FQNEAQ (reference sequence). Trimming left V 5 bases short and J 0 bases short, with 4 bases between. The CDR3 spells CASSDMNTEAFF. The CDR3, as DNA: TGTGCCAGCAGCGACATGAACACTGAAGCTTTCTTT.

This chain connects TRBV27 to TRBJ1-3; 8 nucleotides agree with TRBD1. The CDR3 totals 13 residues. J gave up 6 bases and V 7 bases, and 5 bases lay outside the gene matches. Germline values: CDR1 MNHEY, CDR2 SMNVEV (reference sequence). The CDR3 sequence is CASIGQGQNTIYF. The CDR3 region has the DNA TGTGCCAGCATAGGACAGGGCCAAAACACCATATATTTT.